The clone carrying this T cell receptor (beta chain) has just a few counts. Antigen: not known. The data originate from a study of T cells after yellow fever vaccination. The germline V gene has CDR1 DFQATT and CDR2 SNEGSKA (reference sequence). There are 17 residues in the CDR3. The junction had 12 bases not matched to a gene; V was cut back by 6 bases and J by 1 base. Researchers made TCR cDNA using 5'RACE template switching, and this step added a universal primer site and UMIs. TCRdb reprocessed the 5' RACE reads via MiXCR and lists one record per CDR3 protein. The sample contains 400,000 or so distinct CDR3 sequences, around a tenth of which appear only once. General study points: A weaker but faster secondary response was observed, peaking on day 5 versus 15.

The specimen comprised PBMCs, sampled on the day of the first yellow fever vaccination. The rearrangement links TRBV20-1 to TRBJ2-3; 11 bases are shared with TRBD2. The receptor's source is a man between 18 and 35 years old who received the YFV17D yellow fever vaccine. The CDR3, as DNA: TGCAGTGCCGGGGGCCTAGCGGGGGGACTTCGCACAGATACGCAGTATTTT. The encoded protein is CSAGGLAGGLRTDTQYF.